This is a list of T cell receptor beta chains from one sample in a study of shared clonotypes between healthy human individuals. Here immunoSEQ multiplex PCR was the method, and the copy in TCRdb shows in-frame clones only, minus some. The profile shows 650,000 to 700,000 clones, 80% to 95% of them singletons. Sequenced material: memory CD8+ T cells from PBMCs. The receptor source for this set is a man aged 18-30 years in good health. Some clones in this sample may be carry-over from other donors' samples. Each CDR3 is given with its conserved first and last residue. Fields, in order: clone size, J gene, D gene, V gene, CDR3 DNA, CDR3 protein. D genes are given only for firm matches. Clone size is not always given. Where it is, it says once, few, many or a class for expanded clones.

NA TRBJ1-2 NA TRBV6-5 TGTGCCAGCAGTCCCACGGGCGGCACTAACTATGGCTACACCTTC CASSPTGGTNYGYTF
NA TRBJ1-1 TRBD1 TRBV28 TGTGCCACCCGCCCTCACCTATCAGACAGGGGCACTGAAGCTTTCTTT CATRPHLSDRGTEAFF
many TRBJ1-4 TRBD1 TRBV25-1 TGTGCCAGCAGCGATGGACAGGGGGAAAAACTGTTTTTT CASSDGQGEKLFF
NA TRBJ2-3 NA TRBV18 TGTGCCAGCTCACCACCACGGAGGGGAATGACAGATACGCAGTATTTT CASSPPRRGMTDTQYF
NA TRBJ2-3 TRBD2 TRBV7-9 TGTGCCAGCAGCTACACTCCTAGGCTTGGACTAGCCCTGCCAGATACGCAGTATTTT CASSYTPRLGLALPDTQYF
NA TRBJ2-7 NA TRBV6-5 TGTGCCAGCAGAGCCTTGACCAGCGGATCCTACGAGCAGTACTTC CASRALTSGSYEQYF
NA TRBJ1-2 NA TRBV7-9 TGCGCCAGCAGCCAAGAAAGAACAGGGCTCGCGGGCTACACCTTC CASSQERTGLAGYTF
NA TRBJ2-1 TRBD2 TRBV9 TGTGCCAGCAGCGCCTCCCCAGGGACTAGCGGGAGATACGGGGATGAGCAGTTCTTC CASSASPGTSGRYGDEQFF
many TRBJ2-7 NA TRBV4-1 TGCGCCAGCAGCCAATCGGGATACGAGCAGTACTTC CASSQSGYEQYF
NA TRBJ1-2 NA TRBV6-1 TGTGCCAGCACGACGCCAGGGGTTCACTATGGCTACACCTTC CASTTPGVHYGYTF
NA TRBJ2-1 NA TRBV19 TGTGCCAGTAGTATAGTTCAGCGGCCCTACAATGAGCAGTTCTTC CASSIVQRPYNEQFF
NA TRBJ1-4 NA TRBV4-3 TGCGCCAGCAGCCAAGAAATGCCAGGGACTTTGACTAATGAAAAACTGTTTTTT CASSQEMPGTLTNEKLFF
NA TRBJ2-1 TRBD2 TRBV4-3 TGCGCCAGCAGCCAAGATGGGACTAGCGGGAGTGAAGGGGGCAATGAGCAGTTCTTC CASSQDGTSGSEGGNEQFF
NA TRBJ2-2 NA TRBV27 TGTGCCAGCAGTCCTCAGCGGGCCGGGGAGCTGTTTTTT CASSPQRAGELFF
NA TRBJ1-2 TRBD1 TRBV18 TGTGCCAGCTCAACCTTGAATACGGACAGGTTATTCTCACCCTATGGCTACACCTTC CASSTLNTDRLFSPYGYTF
NA TRBJ2-7 TRBD1 TRBV7-8 TGTGCCAGCAGCCTCAACCCGGGACAGGGGCCCTACGAGCAGTACTTC CASSLNPGQGPYEQYF
once TRBJ2-5 TRBD1 TRBV7-2 TGTGCCAGCAGCCTGGGACAGGGAGTGCAGACCCAGTACTTC CASSLGQGVQTQYF
NA TRBJ2-7 NA TRBV19 TGTGCCAGTAGTATTTCCTACGGGAAGCAGCAGTACTTC CASSISYGKQQYF
NA TRBJ1-4 TRBD1 TRBV28 TGTGCCAGCATGCTACAGGGGTATGGCGAAAAACTGTTTTTT CASMLQGYGEKLFF
NA TRBJ2-3 NA TRBV9 TGTGCCAGCAGGGAAGGTAGCACAGATACGCAGTATTTT CASREGSTDTQYF
NA TRBJ2-6 NA TRBV28 TGTGCCAGCAGACGCTCTGGGGCCAACGTCCTGACTTTC CASRRSGANVLTF
NA TRBJ2-7 TRBD1 TRBV28 TGTGCCAGCAGCCAAGACAGGGGGCAGAGGTACTACGAGCAGTACTTC CASSQDRGQRYYEQYF
NA TRBJ1-3 NA TRBV4-1 TGCGCCAGCAGCCAAGACAGGGGCTTGGGAAACACCATATATTTT CASSQDRGLGNTIYF
NA TRBJ2-7 TRBD1 TRBV27 TGTGCCAGCAACCCGGGACAGGCGAGCTCCTACGAGCAGTACTTC CASNPGQASSYEQYF
NA TRBJ2-2 NA TRBV4-1 TGCGCCAGCAGCCAAAACAGGGGAGGGGTTGGTATCGGGGAGCTGTTTTTT CASSQNRGGVGIGELFF
NA TRBJ2-7 NA TRBV25-1 TGTGCCAGCGGGTGGGGTGATGCCGAGCAGTACTTC CASGWGDAEQYF
NA TRBJ2-7 TRBD1 TRBV28 TGTGCCAGCAGCTACGACAGGGACTACGAGCAGTACTTC CASSYDRDYEQYF
NA TRBJ1-2 NA TRBV5-6 TGTGCCAGCACCTCGAGCCAGGAACCCCCTAACTATGGCTACACCTTC CASTSSQEPPNYGYTF
NA TRBJ2-2 NA TRBV19 TGTGCCAGTAGTCCCCGGACTGGTACCGGGGAGCTGTTTTTT CASSPRTGTGELFF
NA TRBJ2-1 TRBD2 TRBV12-5 TGTGCTAGTGGTTTGGCCCTAGCGGGGGATTTAAATGAGCAGTTCTTC CASGLALAGDLNEQFF
NA TRBJ2-1 NA TRBV5-6 TGTGCCAGCAGCCTCGGACTAAAGAGCTCCTACAATGAGCAGTTCTTC CASSLGLKSSYNEQFF
NA TRBJ2-5 NA TRBV6-1 TGTGCCAGCAGTGAAGGGGGACACGCAGAGACCCAGTACTTC CASSEGGHAETQYF
NA TRBJ1-1 TRBD1 TRBV19 TGTGCCAGTAGTATTGGGAGGGGGCTTTGGACTGAAGCTTTCTTT CASSIGRGLWTEAFF
NA TRBJ2-1 NA TRBV7-3 TGTGCCAGCAGCTTTTTTCAGGGCTCCTACAATGAGCAGTTCTTC CASSFFQGSYNEQFF
NA TRBJ1-2 NA TRBV2 TGTGCCAGCAGTAACCGGGACACATTTTATTATGGCTACACCTTC CASSNRDTFYYGYTF
NA TRBJ2-7 TRBD2 TRBV7-2 TGTGCCAGCAGCCGACTAGCGGGAGGGTCCCACGAGCAGTACTTC CASSRLAGGSHEQYF
once TRBJ2-4 TRBD2 TRBV2 TGTGCCAGCAGTGAACGGGGACTAGCGGGAGTGGAGGCCAAAAACATTCAGTACTTC CASSERGLAGVEAKNIQYF
NA TRBJ2-5 NA TRBV6-6 TGTGCCAGCAGTCACGGCCCTCACCAAGAGACCCAGTACTTC CASSHGPHQETQYF
NA TRBJ2-3 TRBD2 TRBV28 TGTGCCAGCAGTCCGCGATGGGCTAGCGGGAGTTTCGAGCCAGATACGCAGTATTTT CASSPRWASGSFEPDTQYF
NA TRBJ1-3 NA TRBV5-6 TGTGCCAGCAGCTTACAACAGGGCTACTCTGGAAACACCATATATTTT CASSLQQGYSGNTIYF
NA TRBJ2-4 NA TRBV28 TGTGCCAGCGGGGGCGCAAGGGGACTCTTAGCCAAAAACATTCAGTACTTC CASGGARGLLAKNIQYF
NA TRBJ2-7 NA TRBV14 TGTGCCAGCAGCCAAGGAAGGGGGGCCTACGAGCAGTACTTC CASSQGRGAYEQYF
NA TRBJ2-1 NA TRBV14 TGTGCCAGCAGCCAACTAGATCCGTCCTACAATGAGCAGTTCTTC CASSQLDPSYNEQFF
NA TRBJ1-1 NA TRBV5-1 TGCGCCAGCAGCTCCCCCCCCAATACACGGAACACTGAAGCTTTCTTT CASSSPPNTRNTEAFF
NA TRBJ2-7 NA TRBV7-8 TGTGCCAGCAGCTTTTTTTACGAGCAGTACTTC CASSFFYEQYF
NA TRBJ1-5 TRBD1 TRBV27 TGTGCCAGCAGTTCCCTTCGGACAGGACCTAGCAATCAGCCCCAGCATTTT CASSSLRTGPSNQPQHF
many TRBJ2-7 NA TRBV7-2 TGTGCCAGCAGCCTCTGGCGGGGCTACGAGCAGTACTTC CASSLWRGYEQYF
NA TRBJ2-7 NA TRBV27 TGTGCCAGCAGCCCAAAGGCGCAGGGATGGGGCTACGAGCAGTACTTC CASSPKAQGWGYEQYF
NA TRBJ2-7 NA TRBV19 TGTGCCAGTAGTGTGTGGCAGGGGTTGTTCTACGAGCAGTACTTC CASSVWQGLFYEQYF
NA TRBJ1-2 NA TRBV27 TGTGCCAGCAGTTTTTCCGGTTTCTATGGCTACACCTTC CASSFSGFYGYTF
NA TRBJ2-7 NA TRBV16 TGTGCCAGCAGCCAATCGTTGGAGGGGGCGGGAATCTCCTACGAGCAGTACTTC CASSQSLEGAGISYEQYF
NA TRBJ2-1 NA TRBV19 TGTGCCAGTAGTATAGATGATCTTAGCTCCTACAATGAGCAGTTCTTC CASSIDDLSSYNEQFF
NA TRBJ2-3 TRBD2 TRBV28 TGTGCCAGCGATCTAGCGGGAGGGATAGATACGCAGTATTTT CASDLAGGIDTQYF
NA TRBJ2-3 NA TRBV7-8 TGTGCCAGCAGCTTAGAGGGGTTGAATACGCAGTATTTT CASSLEGLNTQYF
NA TRBJ2-2 NA TRBV27 TGTGCCAGCAGTTTACTCTCGGGCAACACCGGGGAGCTGTTTTTT CASSLLSGNTGELFF
NA TRBJ1-2 NA TRBV30 TGTGCCTGGAGTGAAAGGGAGAACTATGGCTACACCTTC CAWSERENYGYTF
few TRBJ2-7 NA TRBV7-9 TGTGCCAGCAGCCCCTACTCCTACGAGCAGTACTTC CASSPYSYEQYF
NA TRBJ2-1 TRBD2 TRBV5-4 TGTGCCAGCAGCTTGGTAAGCGGGAGGGCCGGGTTGAATGAGCAGTTCTTC CASSLVSGRAGLNEQFF
many TRBJ2-1 TRBD2 TRBV11-1 TGTGCCAGCAGAGTGATGACTAGCGGGGCGAATGAGCAGTTCTTC CASRVMTSGANEQFF